The present entry profiles one TCR beta chain with its context. Antigen specificity is unknown. One end of the junction is discordant with germline, which a read error may explain. The germline gives CDR1 LNHDA, CDR2 SQIVND (reference sequence). The CDR3 covers 12 residues. TCRdb reanalyzed the PCR reads via MiXCR. The data show 20,000 or so clones, with about 30% seen just once and less than 7% held by the top ten. Every patient was untreated before thyroid surgery. These data belong to a study of metastatic and nonmetastatic thyroid tumors. General study findings and limits: TCR beta diversity was reportedly significantly higher in malignant thyroid tumors than benign nodules, in blood and tumor.

The chain combines TRBV19 with TRBJ1-1; a weak D match, TRBD1 (6 bases). The sequenced material came from blood. The receptor's source is a female donor with papillary thyroid cancer or a benign thyroid nodule (not recorded which). Some clones in this sample may be carry-over from other donors' samples. CDR3 bases: TGTGCCAGCGACAGGAATTACACTGAAGCCTTCTTT. It specifies CASDRNYTEAFF.